This TCR beta chain was captured in a study of blood T cell repertoires in COVID-19. The repertoire was sequenced with immunoSEQ multiplex PCR; TCRdb's copy has only in-frame clones and lacks some. Of hundreds of thousands of clones in the sample, 80% to 90% were seen once. CDR1 is LNHDA and CDR2 is SQIVND in the germline V gene (reference sequence). CDR3 length equals 17 residues. V lost 5 bases and J lost 4; bases outside the gene matches: 14. This chain joins TRBV19 and TRBJ2-3; TRBD2 matches 8 bases. This receptor was identified in a woman aged 70 to 79 with COVID-19, enrolled during active disease. Sequencing was done on a sample of peripheral blood. The CDR3 reads CASSPQPRAGGPDTQYF. CDR3 nucleotides: TGTGCCAGTAGTCCACAACCTCGGGCGGGGGGCCCAGATACGCAGTATTTT.